Listed below are T cell receptor beta chains from one sample, sequenced in a study of identical twins. One entry per CDR3 protein, called by TCRdb with MiXCR from the 5' RACE reads. Altogether more than 1.5 million distinct CDR3 sequences are present, less than 35% being singletons, with the ten largest covering around 0.25%. Sequencing was performed on cord blood. These TCRs come from a newborn girl in good health. Each CDR3 is given with its conserved first and last residue. D genes are given only for firm matches. A row's size may be missing; if present it is once, few, many or a size class.

V gene	clone size	D gene	CDR3 length	J gene	CDR3 DNA	CDR3 protein
TRBV6-5	few	.	13	TRBJ1-1	TGTGCCAGCAGTTACTCGAAGAACACTGAAGCTTTCTTT	CASSYSKNTEAFF
TRBV20-1	.	TRBD2	13	TRBJ2-3	TGCAGTGCTCGAAGCGGGGGGGCAGATATGCAGTATTTT	CSARSGGADMQYF
TRBV9	.	.	15	TRBJ2-1	TGTGCCAGCAGCGTAGCGCGGGGCCCCTACAATGAGCAGTTCTTC	CASSVARGPYNEQFF
TRBV7-9	few	TRBD2	15	TRBJ2-3	TGTGCCAGCAGCTTTACTAGCGGCCAGCCAGATACGCAGTATTTT	CASSFTSGQPDTQYF
TRBV20-1	few	TRBD1	15	TRBJ2-7	TGCAGTGCTAGAGCTTTAGACAGGGTGCCCTACGAGCAGTACTTC	CSARALDRVPYEQYF
TRBV20-1	.	TRBD1	16	TRBJ2-7	TGCAGTGCTAGAGACCGCGACAGGGAGCTCTCCTACGAGCAGTACTTC	CSARDRDRELSYEQYF
TRBV6-6	.	TRBD2	15	TRBJ2-7	TGTGCCAGCAGTCCTCAGCGGGAGCCCACCTACGAGCAGTACTTC	CASSPQREPTYEQYF
TRBV10-3	.	TRBD1	15	TRBJ2-5	TGTGCCATCAGTGAGTCGGGACAGATACGAGAGACCCAGTACTTC	CAISESGQIRETQYF
TRBV27	.	.	15	TRBJ1-2	TGTGCCAGCAGCCAATCTCCGGGACGGATAAGGGGCTACACCTTC	CASSQSPGRIRGYTF
TRBV6-5	few	.	15	TRBJ2-6	TGTGCCAGCAGTAAAGGTTCCTCTGGGGCCAACGTCCTGACTTTC	CASSKGSSGANVLTF
TRBV25-1	once	TRBD1	13	TRBJ1-1	TGTGCCAGCAGTGCGACAGGGATCAGTGAAGCTTTCTTT	CASSATGISEAFF
TRBV2	.	TRBD2	15	TRBJ2-5	TGTGCCAGCACTGGACTAGCGGGAGCACGAGAGACCCAGTACTTC	CASTGLAGARETQYF
TRBV5-1	.	.	15	TRBJ1-2	TGCGCCAGCAGCTTGTCCCCAGGGGTCGGCTATGGCTACACCTTC	CASSLSPGVGYGYTF
TRBV12-3/TRBV12-4	few	.	14	TRBJ2-7	TGTGCCAGCACCAAAGTCCAGGGTATGAAGGAGCAGTACTTC	CASTKVQGMKEQYF
TRBV10-3	many	.	14	TRBJ2-1	TGTGCCATCAGTTCCTCGACCACCCACAATGAGCAGTTCTTC	CAISSSTTHNEQFF
TRBV5-5	.	.	13	TRBJ1-5	TGTGCCAGCAGCTGGGAACAAGGGCAGCCCCAGCATTTT	CASSWEQGQPQHF
TRBV29-1	.	.	15	TRBJ2-7	TGCAGCGTGGTAGCCGGGACATTAAGCTCCTACGAGCAGTACTTC	CSVVAGTLSSYEQYF